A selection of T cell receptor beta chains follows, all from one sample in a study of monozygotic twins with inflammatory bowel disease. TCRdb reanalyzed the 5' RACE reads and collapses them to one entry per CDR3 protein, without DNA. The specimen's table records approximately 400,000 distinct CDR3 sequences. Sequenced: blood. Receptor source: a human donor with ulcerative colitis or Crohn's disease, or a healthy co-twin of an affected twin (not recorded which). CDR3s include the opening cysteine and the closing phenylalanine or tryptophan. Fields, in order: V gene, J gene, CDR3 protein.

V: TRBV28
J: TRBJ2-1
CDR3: CASSPRRPAATHNEQFF

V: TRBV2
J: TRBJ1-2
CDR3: CASDGRQNYGYTF

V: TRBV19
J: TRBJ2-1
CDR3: CASSMTSGSRNEQFF

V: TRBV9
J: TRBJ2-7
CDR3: CASSGADASEQYF

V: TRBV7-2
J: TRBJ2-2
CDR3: CASSFTRNPGELFF

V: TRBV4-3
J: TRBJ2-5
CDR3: CASSQGGSTQYF

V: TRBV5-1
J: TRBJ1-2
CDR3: CASSLAPKGSGYTF

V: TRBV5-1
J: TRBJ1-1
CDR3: CASSPLERTEAFF

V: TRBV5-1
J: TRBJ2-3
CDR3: CASSLRDTDTQYF

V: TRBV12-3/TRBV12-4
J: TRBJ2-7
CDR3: CASRGGTPGEQYF

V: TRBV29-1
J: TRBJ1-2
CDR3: CSAPTDRVGGGYTF

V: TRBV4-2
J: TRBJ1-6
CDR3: CASSRDRGDNSPLHF

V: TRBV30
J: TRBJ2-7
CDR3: CAWSVEWGSYEQYF

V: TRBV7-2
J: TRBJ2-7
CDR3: CASSLAPVYYEQYF

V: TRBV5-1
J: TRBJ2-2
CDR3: CASSLEGANTGELFF

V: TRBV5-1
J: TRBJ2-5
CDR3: CASSVRDGETQYF

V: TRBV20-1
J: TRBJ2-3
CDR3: CSASPGGYTDTQYF

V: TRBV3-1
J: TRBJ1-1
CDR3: CASSHQGGGGEAFF

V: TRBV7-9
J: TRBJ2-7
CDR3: CASSLAPPRGEQYF

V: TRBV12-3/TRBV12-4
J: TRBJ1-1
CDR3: CASSQDTVNTEAFF

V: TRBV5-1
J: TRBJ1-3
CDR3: CASSLLPSGTPSVTGNTIYF

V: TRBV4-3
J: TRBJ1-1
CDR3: CASTEDLNTEAFF

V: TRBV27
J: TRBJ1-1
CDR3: CASSLAGSLRNTEAFF

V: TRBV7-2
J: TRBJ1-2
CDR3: CASSPDGDRRINYGYTF

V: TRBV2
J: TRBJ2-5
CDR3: CASSEGLAVETQYF

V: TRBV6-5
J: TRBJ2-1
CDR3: CASSSEGGSSYNEQFF

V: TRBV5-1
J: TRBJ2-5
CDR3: CASSLGDFSDGETQYF

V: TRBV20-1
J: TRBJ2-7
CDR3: CSARDLLATYEQYF

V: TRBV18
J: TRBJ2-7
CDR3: CASSPGLQGVHEQYF

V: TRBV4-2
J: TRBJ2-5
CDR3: CASSPSTQPGGETQYF

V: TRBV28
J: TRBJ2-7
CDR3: CASSPSSGALYEQYF

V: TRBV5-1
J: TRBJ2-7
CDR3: CASSPSGAAPYEQYF

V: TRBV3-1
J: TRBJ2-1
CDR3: CASSQDLLRNEQFF

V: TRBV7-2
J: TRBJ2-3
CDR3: CASSDNPGWGRRDTQYF

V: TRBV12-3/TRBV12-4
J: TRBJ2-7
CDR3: CASSRRDGYEQYF

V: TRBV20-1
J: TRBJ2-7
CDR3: CSGGLSRVSYEQYF

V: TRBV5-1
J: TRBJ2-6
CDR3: CASSLIGARPYSGANVLTF

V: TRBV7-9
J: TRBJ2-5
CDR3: CASSFSGSGGGETQYF

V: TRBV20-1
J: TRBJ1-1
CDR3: CSARPPTGAGGTEAFF

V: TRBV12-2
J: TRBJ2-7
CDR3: CAARIAGSYEQYF

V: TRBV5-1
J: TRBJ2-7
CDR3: CASSLGQTSSYEQYF

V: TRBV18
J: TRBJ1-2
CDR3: CASSPSGDLYGYTF

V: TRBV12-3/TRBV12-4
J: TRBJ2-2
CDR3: CASKTSGNTGELFF

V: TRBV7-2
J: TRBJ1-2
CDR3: CASSLALVGDGGDGTF